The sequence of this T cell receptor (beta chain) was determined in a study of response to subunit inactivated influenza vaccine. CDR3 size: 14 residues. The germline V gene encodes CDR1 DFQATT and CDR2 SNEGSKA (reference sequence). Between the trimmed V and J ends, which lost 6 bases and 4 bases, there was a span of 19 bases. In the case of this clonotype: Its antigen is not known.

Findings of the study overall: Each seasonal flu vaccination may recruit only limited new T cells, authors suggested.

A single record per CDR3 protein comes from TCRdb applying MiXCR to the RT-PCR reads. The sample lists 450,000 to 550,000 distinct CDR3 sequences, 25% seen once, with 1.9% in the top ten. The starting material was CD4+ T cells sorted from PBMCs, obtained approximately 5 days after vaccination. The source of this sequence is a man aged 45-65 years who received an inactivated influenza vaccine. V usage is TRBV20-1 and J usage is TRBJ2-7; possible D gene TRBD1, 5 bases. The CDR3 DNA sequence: TGCAGTGCCGCAACCCACGACAGTCGTTACGAGCAGTACTTC. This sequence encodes CSAATHDSRYEQYF.